This TCR beta chain originates from a study of CD8+CD57+ T cells in acquired aplastic anemia. Whole-study context: DNA recovered from sorted CD4+ and CD8+ cells had a mean of about 3.5 ug.

In this sample, this clonotype turned up a few times. Its target is unknown. The CDR3 covers 15 residues. Between the trimmed V and J ends, which lost 4 bases and 3 bases, there was a span of 10 bases. CDR1 and CDR2 (germline): WSHSY, SAAADI. According to the study, genomic DNA was the template for TCR beta VDJ and CDR3 profiling. TCRdb reanalysed the reads using MiXCR and keeps one entry per CDR3 protein. The data contain 160,000 or so distinct CDR3 sequences, more than 40% of them singletons. The study's findings and limits: Patients and controls were not found to differ significantly in CD8+ Simpson's diversity.

Sequencing was done on patients that had shown CD8+CD57+ cell expansion by flow cytometry. Each of the patients presented with severe acquired aplastic anemia. The TCR was taken from a human donor with aplastic anemia. The gene calls are TRBV10-2 and TRBJ2-6; D is ambiguous. The specimen was sorted CD4+, CD8+, or CD8+CD57+ T cells (not recorded which) from PBMCs. CDR3 sequence (DNA): TGCGCCAGCAGTGTTGGAGTATATGGGGCCAACGTCCTGACTTTC. Translation: CASSVGVYGANVLTF.